This T cell receptor beta chain stems from a study of response to subunit inactivated influenza vaccine. V was shortened by 3 bases and J by 7 bases, with 12 bases between the two germline ends. The CDR3 contains 13 residues. The germline V gene has CDR1 LNHDA and CDR2 SQIVND (reference sequence). General study points: T cells newly recruited by each seasonal influenza vaccination are few, the authors suggested.

MiXCR, applied by TCRdb to the RT-PCR reads, yields one record per CDR3 protein. The table records over 750,000 distinct CDR3 sequences, 21% of them present only once. This clonotype was seen more than once but under ten times. Its antigen remains unidentified. The clonotype comes from a man in his fifties or sixties who received an inactivated influenza vaccine. The rearrangement uses TRBV19 and TRBJ1-2; D not certain. The specimen was PBMCs from blood, collected 4 to 6 days after vaccination. The CDR3 bases are TGTGCCAGTAGTATCCCAGGCCCGGGTGGCTACACCTTC. The encoded protein is CASSIPGPGGYTF.